These 7 T cell receptor beta chains were sequenced from one sample in a study of human T cells and chemical hapten exposure (dated by TCRdb to the early 2020s). The library was generated by RACE. TCRdb records NextSeq 500 as the sequencer. TCRdb ran its own pipeline on the public reads, namely fastp trimming at Q25 and MiXCR clone calling, and kept in-frame beta chains. Rows are combined by CDR3 protein, so each entry shows the most common genes and DNA. In this sample the table shows 180,000 or so distinct CDR3 sequences, roughly a quarter of which occur a single time. Approximately 2.5% of the sample comes from the top ten. This sample's time point label indicates: patch test 3, about 24 weeks after DPC sensitization. What the treatment or condition label conveys for this sample: therapeutic diphenylcyclopropenone sensitization with weekly scalp DPC. Material: whole blood, obtained in connection with sensitization to the hapten diphenylcyclopropenone (DPC). Every receptor here comes from a woman aged 35 to 49 with alopecia areata. Some clones in this sample may be carry-over from other donors' samples.

V gene TRBV3-1 combines with J gene TRBJ2-1, with TRBD1 matching 12 bases. Germline CDR1 reads LGHDT; CDR2 reads YNNKEL (reference sequence). The CDR3 has 16 residues. Trimming removed 5 bases from V and 15 bases from J; junction bases left unmatched: 17. The CDR3 is CASSAPSGTGGSLGFF. DNA for the CDR3: TGTGCCAGCAGCGCGCCTTCCGGGACAGGGGGCTCTTTAGGGTTCTTC.

The chain is built from TRBV7-8 and TRBJ2-5, with 11 bases matching TRBD2. The length of the CDR3 is 16 residues. CDR1 SGHVS and CDR2 FQNEAQ come from the germline V gene. The V gene end was trimmed by 5 bases and the J gene end by 9 bases; junction bases not matched to a gene: 14. The CDR3 bases are TGTGCCAGCAGCCCGTTTAGCGGGAGGGCCTACGGGGCCCAGTACTTC. Amino acids: CASSPFSGRAYGAQYF.

This clonotype was counted between two and nine times. The V gene is TRBV20-1, the J gene TRBJ1-2; D is undetermined. Germline V gene data show CDR1 as DFQATT and CDR2 as SNEGSKA (reference sequence). The CDR3 runs to 12 residues. The ends were cut back, 5 bases at V and 8 bases at J, with 15 bases in the middle. CDR3 region: CSASSGVLGYTF. The CDR3 coding sequence is TGCAGTGCTTCATCAGGTGTTCTGGGCTACACCTTC.

This clonotype was observed a few times. The chain has TRBV20-1 and TRBJ2-1, with 7 bases identical to TRBD2. Trimming at V came to 4 bases and at J to 1 base, leaving 10 bases not matched to a gene. Germline values: CDR1 DFQATT, CDR2 SNEGSKA (reference sequence). The CDR3 has 16 residues. The CDR3 here is CSATSSGARSYNEQFF. For the CDR3, the DNA is TGCAGTGCTACGTCTAGCGGAGCCCGATCCTACAATGAGCAGTTCTTC.

J is TRBJ1-5 and V is TRBV5-1; D remains ambiguous. The CDR3 has 14 amino acids. Germline V gene data show CDR1 as SGHRS and CDR2 as YFSETQ. V lost 0 bases and J 2 bases, leaving 6 bases between the germline ends. The CDR3 spells CASSLDVGNQPQHF. The CDR3, as DNA: TGCGCCAGCAGCTTGGATGTCGGCAATCAGCCCCAGCATTTT.

This clonotype was observed a few times. This chain connects TRBV6-2 or TRBV6-3 to TRBJ2-2; TRBD1 agrees at 9 bases. Germline-derived CDR1 and CDR2 are MNHEY and SVGEGT. V was pared by 6 bases and J by 4 bases, with 6 bases of the junction left unmatched. The CDR3 runs 15 residues. In nucleotides, the CDR3 is TGTGCCAGCAGATGGGGACAGGGCGGCACCGGGGAGCTGTTTTTT. This sequence encodes CASRWGQGGTGELFF.

Concerning this clonotype itself: Lacking the conserved final phenylalanine or tryptophan, this CDR3 likely reflects a read error. This chain joins TRBV10-3 and TRBJ1-4; D gene unclear. The V end lost 3 bases, the J end lost 4 bases, and 9 bases lay between the germline ends. CDR3 size: 14 residues. The germline V gene encodes CDR1 ENHRY and CDR2 SYGVKD. CDR3 sequence: CAISEPGINEKLFV. The CDR3 DNA follows: TGTGCCATCAGTGAACCGGGAATTAATGAAAAACTGTTTGTT.